This is a list of T cell receptor beta chains from one sample in a study of Graves' ophthalmopathy and Graves' hyperthyroidism. TCRdb re-called the multiplex PCR reads with MiXCR, one entry per CDR3 protein. The repertoire holds approximately 700,000 distinct CDR3 sequences, with 40% as singletons. The specimen was peripheral blood. Receptor source: an adult man with Graves' ophthalmopathy. CDR3s include the opening cysteine and the closing phenylalanine or tryptophan. A D gene is named only where the DNA matches it firmly. Size is omitted from some rows. Given values are once, few, many or a class for expanded clones.

j_gene | d_gene | v_gene | abundance | CDR3nt | CDR3aa
TRBJ2-5 | - | TRBV5-1 | many | TGCGCCAGCAGCTTGGGACAGGCCGGCCGGGAGACCCAGTACTTC | CASSLGQAGRETQYF
TRBJ1-5 | - | TRBV20-1 | - | TGCAGTGCCACGCGGCGGGGATACAATCAGCCCCAGCATTTT | CSATRRGYNQPQHF
TRBJ2-2 | - | TRBV7-9 | - | TGTACCAGCAGCTTATTTTTAGCGGTCACCGGGGAGCTGTTTTTT | CTSSLFLAVTGELFF
TRBJ1-5 | TRBD1 | TRBV12-3/TRBV12-4 | few | TGTGCCAGCAGAAGACAGGGGGTGTATAGCAATCAGCCCCAGCATTTT | CASRRQGVYSNQPQHF
TRBJ2-7 | - | TRBV10-3 | - | TGTGCCAGCAGTTTATTCTTGCAGGTTAGCCACGAGCAGTACTTC | CASSLFLQVSHEQYF
TRBJ2-5 | - | TRBV2 | - | TGTGCCAGCAGTGGGGACACATCCCAGTACTTC | CASSGDTSQYF
TRBJ1-2 | TRBD1 | TRBV29-1 | many | TGCAGCGTTGTAGGGGGCGCCGGCTATGGCTACACCTTC | CSVVGGAGYGYTF
TRBJ2-5 | - | TRBV7-8 | many | TGTGCCAGCAGCTTATTGGGGGGCGAGGAGACCCAGTACTTC | CASSLLGGEETQYF
TRBJ2-5 | TRBD2 | TRBV6-6 | many | TGTGCCAGCAGCCCTAATCGCGGGAGAGAGGAGACCCAGTACTTC | CASSPNRGREETQYF
TRBJ2-5 | TRBD1 | TRBV25-1 | - | TGTGCCAGCAGTGCGGGGACAGTGGGAGAAGAGACCCAGTACTTC | CASSAGTVGEETQYF
TRBJ1-4 | TRBD1 | TRBV7-9 | once | TGTGCCAGCAGCCCCAGGGGGCCTTATGAAAAACTGTTTTTT | CASSPRGPYEKLFF
TRBJ2-7 | - | TRBV7-2 | few | TGTGCCAGCAGCCCCAGACCGGGACACACATCCTACGAGCAGTACTTC | CASSPRPGHTSYEQYF
TRBJ1-5 | - | TRBV6-5 | - | TGTGCCAGCAGTTACTTCAGGGGTGGCAATCAGCCCCAGCATTTT | CASSYFRGGNQPQHF
TRBJ1-1 | TRBD1 | TRBV7-3 | - | TGTGCCAGCAGCTTAACGGCACAGGGGCCCGCAGAAGCTTTCTTT | CASSLTAQGPAEAFF
TRBJ2-1 | - | TRBV29-1 | - | TGCAGCGCAGCGGTGCGCTCCTACAATGAGCAGTTCTTC | CSAAVRSYNEQFF
TRBJ2-3 | - | TRBV29-1 | - | TGCAGCGTTGTGGTTAGTACAGATACGCAGTATTTT | CSVVVSTDTQYF
TRBJ1-2 | TRBD1 | TRBV4-1 | - | TGCGCCAGCAGCCAAGTAGGCCAGGGGGAGGGAGGCTACACCTTC | CASSQVGQGEGGYTF
TRBJ1-1 | - | TRBV10-3 | few | TGTGCCATCAGCCAGACGGCCGACACTGAAGCTTTCTTT | CAISQTADTEAFF
TRBJ2-5 | - | TRBV19 | - | TGTGCCAGTAGTCCCGACTGGGGAAACCAAGAGACCCAGTACTTC | CASSPDWGNQETQYF
TRBJ2-5 | TRBD1 | TRBV9 | - | TGTGCCAGCGGTGGGACAGGGGCCGTGACCTCGGAGACCCAGTACTTC | CASGGTGAVTSETQYF
TRBJ1-5 | TRBD1 | TRBV19 | many | TGTGCCAGTAGTTCAACAGGGGGTCGCGATCAGCCCCAGCATTTT | CASSSTGGRDQPQHF
TRBJ2-7 | TRBD2 | TRBV4-3 | few | TGCGCCAGCAGCCGACGACTAGCGGGAGAGGTCTACGAGCAGTACTTC | CASSRRLAGEVYEQYF
TRBJ2-7 | TRBD2 | TRBV5-1 | many | TGCGCCAGCAGCTTGGTCAGCGGGAGTTTGAGCGAGCAGTACTTC | CASSLVSGSLSEQYF
TRBJ1-5 | - | TRBV7-9 | few | TGTGCCAGCAGTACTCCGGGACTGGGGCGTCAGCCCCAGCATTTT | CASSTPGLGRQPQHF
TRBJ2-2 | TRBD1 | TRBV12-3/TRBV12-4 | few | TGTGCCAGCGGCGACAGGGGAGGCACCGGGGAGCTGTTTTTT | CASGDRGGTGELFF
TRBJ2-7 | TRBD2 | TRBV15 | many | TGTGCCACCAGCAGATCCTTTCTAGCGGGAGGGCTCTCCTACGAGCAGTACTTC | CATSRSFLAGGLSYEQYF
TRBJ1-6 | TRBD1 | TRBV2 | few | TGTGCCAGCAGTCTCCCGGGACAGGATAATTCACCCCTCCACTTT | CASSLPGQDNSPLHF
TRBJ2-5 | - | TRBV2 | - | TGTGCCAGCACCCGGGACATGGATGAGACCCAGTACTTC | CASTRDMDETQYF
TRBJ2-5 | - | TRBV20-1 | many | TGCAGCGCGATTCGGGGGACCCAGTACTTC | CSAIRGTQYF
TRBJ2-5 | TRBD1 | TRBV7-2 | - | TGTGCCAGCAGCTTAGGCACAGGGGGCTCGGAGACCCAGTACTTC | CASSLGTGGSETQYF
TRBJ1-2 | TRBD1 | TRBV6-5 | - | TGTGCCAGCAGACAAGACAGGGGGATTATAGGCTACACCTTC | CASRQDRGIIGYTF
TRBJ2-5 | TRBD2 | TRBV29-1 | - | TGCAGCGTTGAGTCGGGGGGGGTGACCTACGAGACCCAGTACTTC | CSVESGGVTYETQYF
TRBJ2-5 | TRBD2 | TRBV5-4 | few | TGTGCCAGCAGCCAAACGGGGGGAAGTGGGACCCAGTACTTC | CASSQTGGSGTQYF
TRBJ2-7 | TRBD2 | TRBV5-4 | few | TGTGCCAGCAGCTGGAGCCTGGGGGGGGAAACCTACGAGCAGTACTTC | CASSWSLGGETYEQYF
TRBJ1-2 | TRBD1 | TRBV10-3 | many | TGTGCCATCAGCGCACAGGGACAGAACTATGGCTACACCTTC | CAISAQGQNYGYTF
TRBJ2-7 | TRBD1 | TRBV5-4 | few | TGTGCCAGCAGCTTGGACGGACAGGGGGTCTACGAGCAGTACTTC | CASSLDGQGVYEQYF
TRBJ1-4 | - | TRBV7-9 | - | TGTGCCAGCAGCCCGGGCGACGCAACTAATGAAAAACTGTTTTTT | CASSPGDATNEKLFF
TRBJ1-2 | - | TRBV10-3 | - | TGTGCCAGCAGTGACGGGACGTTGTCTTATGGCTACACCTTC | CASSDGTLSYGYTF
TRBJ1-1 | - | TRBV7-2 | many | TGTGCCAGCAGCTACCAAAGACTCATGAACACTGAAGCTTTCTTT | CASSYQRLMNTEAFF
TRBJ1-2 | TRBD1 | TRBV29-1 | - | TGCGGCGCTGGGGACAGGGGGAAGAACTATGGCCACACCTTC | CGAGDRGKNYGHTF
TRBJ2-2 | - | TRBV9 | - | TGTGCCAGCAGCGTATCTACAGGGTCGTACGTGGGGGAGCTGTTTTTT | CASSVSTGSYVGELFF
TRBJ2-2 | - | TRBV15 | many | TGTGCCACCAGCAGAGATCGAGGGACCGGGGAGCTGTTTTTT | CATSRDRGTGELFF
TRBJ1-6 | TRBD1 | TRBV20-1 | - | TGCAGTGCCCCCGGGGTGGACAGGGGTAAAGGATCACCCCTCCACTTT | CSAPGVDRGKGSPLHF
TRBJ1-5 | - | TRBV12-3/TRBV12-4 | - | TGTGCCAGCAGTTTTAGGACTGATCAGCCCCAGCATTTT | CASSFRTDQPQHF
TRBJ1-2 | TRBD1 | TRBV19 | many | TGTGCCAGTAGTACAGGGGACAGGTTCCATGGCTACACCTTC | CASSTGDRFHGYTF
TRBJ1-2 | TRBD1 | TRBV9 | - | TGTGCCAGTACCGGGACAGGGAACTATGGCTACACCTTC | CASTGTGNYGYTF
TRBJ1-5 | - | TRBV19 | many | TGTGCCAGTTGCGCAGGAAGGAGACAGCCCCAGCATTTT | CASCAGRRQPQHF
TRBJ1-2 | - | TRBV7-8 | few | TGTGCCTGGAGTGTAAACAGCGTGGTAGGTGGCTACACCTTC | CAWSVNSVVGGYTF
TRBJ1-2 | TRBD1 | TRBV2 | - | TGTGCCAGCAGTGGAGCGCAGCCAGGGGGGGTCGGCTACACCTTC | CASSGAQPGGVGYTF
TRBJ2-6 | - | TRBV7-3 | - | TGTGCCAGCAGCGTCTCCGGTGGGGACGGGGCCAACGTCCTGACTTTC | CASSVSGGDGANVLTF
TRBJ1-2 | - | TRBV24-1 | - | TGTGCCACCAGTGACCCAGAGGCTAACTATGGCTACACCTTC | CATSDPEANYGYTF
TRBJ1-6 | TRBD1 | TRBV7-9 | many | TGTGCCAGCAGCAAGGGACAGATGCAGAATTCACCCCTCCACTTT | CASSKGQMQNSPLHF
TRBJ1-2 | TRBD1 | TRBV11-1 | - | TGTGCCAGCAGCTTACTGGGACAGGGTCCTGCGGTTGGCAAGCCTAACTATGGCTACACCTTC | CASSLLGQGPAVGKPNYGYTF
TRBJ1-2 | TRBD1 | TRBV29-1 | few | TGCAGCGTTCGGGGACAGGGGGCGCGGTACTATGGCTACACCTTC | CSVRGQGARYYGYTF
TRBJ1-2 | - | TRBV9 | many | TGTGCCAGCAGCGTAGAACTCAGGACTAACTATGGCTACACCTTC | CASSVELRTNYGYTF